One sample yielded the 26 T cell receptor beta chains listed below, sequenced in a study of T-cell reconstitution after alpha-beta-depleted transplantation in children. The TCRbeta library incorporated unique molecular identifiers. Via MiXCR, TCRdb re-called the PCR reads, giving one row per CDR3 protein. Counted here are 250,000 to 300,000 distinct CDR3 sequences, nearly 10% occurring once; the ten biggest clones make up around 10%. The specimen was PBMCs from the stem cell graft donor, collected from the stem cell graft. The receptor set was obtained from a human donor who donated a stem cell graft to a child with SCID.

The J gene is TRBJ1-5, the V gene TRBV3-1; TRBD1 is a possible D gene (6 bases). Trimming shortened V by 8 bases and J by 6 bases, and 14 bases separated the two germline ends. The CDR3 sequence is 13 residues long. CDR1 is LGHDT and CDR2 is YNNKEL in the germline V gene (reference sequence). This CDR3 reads CASCAGQGQPQHF. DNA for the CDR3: TGTGCCAGCTGCGCGGGACAAGGTCAGCCCCAGCATTTT. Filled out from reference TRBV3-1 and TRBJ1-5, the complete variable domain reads DTAVSQTPKYLVTQMGNDKSIKCEQNLGHDTMYWYKQDSKKFLKIMFSYNNKELIINETVPNRFSPKSPDKAHLNLHINSLELGDSAVYFCASCAGQGQPQHFGDGTRLSIL.

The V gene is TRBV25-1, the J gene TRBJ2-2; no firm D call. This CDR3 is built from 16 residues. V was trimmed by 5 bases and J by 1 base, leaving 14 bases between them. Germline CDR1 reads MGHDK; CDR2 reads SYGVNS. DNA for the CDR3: TGTGCCAGCAGTCCCCCGAGGCTGGGGAACACCGGGGAGCTGTTTTTT. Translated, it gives CASSPPRLGNTGELFF. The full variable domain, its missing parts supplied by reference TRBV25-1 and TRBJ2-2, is EADIYQTPRYLVIGTGKKITLECSQTMGHDKMYWYQQDPGMELHLIHYSYGVNSTEKGDLSSESTVSRIRTEHFPLTLESARPSHTSQYLCASSPPRLGNTGELFFGEGSRLTVL.

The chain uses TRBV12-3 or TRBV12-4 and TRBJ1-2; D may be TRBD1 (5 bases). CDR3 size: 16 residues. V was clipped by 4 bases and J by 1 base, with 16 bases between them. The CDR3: CASSSDQGWGNYGYTF. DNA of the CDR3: TGTGCCAGCAGTTCCGACCAGGGTTGGGGTAACTATGGCTACACCTTC.

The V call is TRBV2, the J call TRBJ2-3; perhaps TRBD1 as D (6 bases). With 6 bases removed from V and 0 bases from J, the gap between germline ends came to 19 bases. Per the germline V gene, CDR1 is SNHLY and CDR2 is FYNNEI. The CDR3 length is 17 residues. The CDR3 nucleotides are TGTGCCAGCAGGGGTGAACAGGGCCGACAAAGCACAGATACGCAGTATTTT. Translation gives CASRGEQGRQSTDTQYF.

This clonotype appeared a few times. Written as DNA, the CDR3 is TGTGCCAGCAGCCTCCTGCGGGACGCCGGGGAGCTGTTTTTT. Amino acid sequence: CASSLLRDAGELFF. The gene calls are TRBV6-1 and TRBJ2-2, with D possibly TRBD2 on 6 matching bases. CDR3 length equals 14 residues. Trimming stripped 6 bases from V and 6 bases from J, with 14 bases between. Germline V CDR1 and CDR2: MNHNS, SASEGT.

CDR3 DNA sequence: TGTGCCAGCAGCCCCACGACTAGGTTGGACCAGTACTTC. The encoded protein is CASSPTTRLDQYF. This chain connects TRBV7-9 to TRBJ2-5, with D perhaps matching TRBD2 (6 bases). Germline CDR1 reads SEHNR; CDR2 reads FQNEAQ (reference sequence). The V gene lost 5 bases and the J gene lost 10 bases, with 17 bases spanning the gap. The CDR3 extends over 13 amino acids.

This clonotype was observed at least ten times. CDR3 sequence: CASSLSGGTYEQYF. The DNA for the CDR3 is TGTGCCAGCAGCTTATCGGGGGGCACCTACGAGCAGTACTTC. The rearrangement joins TRBV7-2 to TRBJ2-7; D possibly corresponds to TRBD2 (7 bases). The CDR3 runs to 14 residues. CDR1 is SGHTA and CDR2 is FQGNSA in the germline V gene. Between the trimmed V and J ends, which lost 2 bases and 2 bases, there was a span of 10 bases.

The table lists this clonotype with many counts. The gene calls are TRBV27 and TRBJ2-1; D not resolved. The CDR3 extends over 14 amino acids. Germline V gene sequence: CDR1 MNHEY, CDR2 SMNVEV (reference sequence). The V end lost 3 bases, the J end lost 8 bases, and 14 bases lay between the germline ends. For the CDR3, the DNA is TGTGCCAGCAGTTTGTTAAGCAGTTTGGATGAGCAGTTCTTC. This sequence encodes CASSLLSSLDEQFF.

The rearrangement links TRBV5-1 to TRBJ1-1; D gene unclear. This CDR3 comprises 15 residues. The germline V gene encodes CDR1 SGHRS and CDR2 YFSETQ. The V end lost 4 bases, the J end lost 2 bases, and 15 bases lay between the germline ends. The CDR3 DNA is TGCGCCAGCAGCCTCGCCGGGAGCGTAAACACTGAAGCTTTCTTT. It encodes CASSLAGSVNTEAFF.

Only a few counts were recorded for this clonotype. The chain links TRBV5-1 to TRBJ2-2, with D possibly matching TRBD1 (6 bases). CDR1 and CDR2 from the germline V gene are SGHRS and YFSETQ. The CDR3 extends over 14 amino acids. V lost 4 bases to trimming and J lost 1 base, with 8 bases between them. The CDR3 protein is CASSRDKNTGELFF. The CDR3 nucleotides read TGCGCCAGCAGCCGGGACAAGAACACCGGGGAGCTGTTTTTT.

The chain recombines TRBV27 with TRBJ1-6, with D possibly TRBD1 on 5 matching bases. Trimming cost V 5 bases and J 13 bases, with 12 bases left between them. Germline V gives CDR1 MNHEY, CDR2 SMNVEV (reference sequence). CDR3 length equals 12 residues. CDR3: CASSIAGAPLHF. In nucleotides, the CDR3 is TGTGCCAGCAGTATAGCCGGGGCCCCCCTCCACTTT.

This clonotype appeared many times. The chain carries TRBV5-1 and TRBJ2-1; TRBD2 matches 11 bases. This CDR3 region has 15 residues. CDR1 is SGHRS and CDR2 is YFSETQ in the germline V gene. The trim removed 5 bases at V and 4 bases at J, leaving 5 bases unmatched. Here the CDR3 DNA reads TGCGCCAGCAGACTAGCGGGGGACAATTACAATGAGCAGTTCTTC. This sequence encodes CASRLAGDNYNEQFF.

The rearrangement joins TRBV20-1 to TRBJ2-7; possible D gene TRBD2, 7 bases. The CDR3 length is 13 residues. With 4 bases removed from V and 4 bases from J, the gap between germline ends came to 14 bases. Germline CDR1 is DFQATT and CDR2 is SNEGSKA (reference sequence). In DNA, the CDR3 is TGCAGTGCTAAGGGGGGGTCTTTTTACGAGCAGTACTTC. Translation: CSAKGGSFYEQYF.

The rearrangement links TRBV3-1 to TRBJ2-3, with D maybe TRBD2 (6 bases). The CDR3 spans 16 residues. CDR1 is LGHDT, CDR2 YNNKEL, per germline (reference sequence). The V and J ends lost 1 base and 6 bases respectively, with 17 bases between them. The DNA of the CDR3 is TGTGCCAGCAGCCAAGCTTTTAAACTAGCATCGGATACGCAGTATTTT. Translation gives CASSQAFKLASDTQYF.

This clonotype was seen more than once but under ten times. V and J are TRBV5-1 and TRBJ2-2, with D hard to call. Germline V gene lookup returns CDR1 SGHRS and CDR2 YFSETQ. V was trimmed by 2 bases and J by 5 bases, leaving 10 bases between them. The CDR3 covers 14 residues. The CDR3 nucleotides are TGCGCCAGCAGCTTCACCGACGTGACCGGGGAGCTGTTTTTT. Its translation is CASSFTDVTGELFF.

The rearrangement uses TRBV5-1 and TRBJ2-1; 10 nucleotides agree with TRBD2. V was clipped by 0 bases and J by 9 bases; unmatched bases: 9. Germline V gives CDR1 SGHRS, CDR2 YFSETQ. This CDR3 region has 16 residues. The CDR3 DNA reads TGCGCCAGCAGCTTGGCCAGCGGGGGGGCCAAGGCTGAGCAGTTCTTC. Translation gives CASSLASGGAKAEQFF.

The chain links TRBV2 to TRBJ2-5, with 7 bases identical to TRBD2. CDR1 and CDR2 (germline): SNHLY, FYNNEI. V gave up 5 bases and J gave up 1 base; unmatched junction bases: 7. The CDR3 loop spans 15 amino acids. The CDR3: CASSRLAESQETQYF. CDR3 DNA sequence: TGTGCCAGCAGTAGGCTAGCGGAATCCCAAGAGACCCAGTACTTC.

CDR3 sequence (DNA): TGTGCCAGCAGTCTAGGGACACGGGACACCGGGGAGCTGTTTTTT. Translated, it gives CASSLGTRDTGELFF. The V and J genes are TRBV12-3 or TRBV12-4 and TRBJ2-2; a weak D match, TRBD1 (6 bases). Trimming took off 5 bases at V and 3 bases at J, with 13 bases between the two ends. This CDR3 is built from 15 residues.

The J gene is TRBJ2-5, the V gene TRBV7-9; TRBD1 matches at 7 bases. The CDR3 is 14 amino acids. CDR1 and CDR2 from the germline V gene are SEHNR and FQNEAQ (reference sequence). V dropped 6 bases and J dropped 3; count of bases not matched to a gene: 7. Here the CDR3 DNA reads TGTGCCAGCAGTCATGAAGACAGGGAAGAGACCCAGTACTTC. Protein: CASSHEDREETQYF.

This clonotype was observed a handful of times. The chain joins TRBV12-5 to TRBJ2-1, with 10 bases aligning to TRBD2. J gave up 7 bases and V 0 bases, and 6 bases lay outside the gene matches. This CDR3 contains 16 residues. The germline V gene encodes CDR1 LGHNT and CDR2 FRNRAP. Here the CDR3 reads CASGLVPSGGHNEQFF. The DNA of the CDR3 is TGTGCTAGTGGTTTGGTACCTAGCGGGGGTCATAATGAGCAGTTCTTC.

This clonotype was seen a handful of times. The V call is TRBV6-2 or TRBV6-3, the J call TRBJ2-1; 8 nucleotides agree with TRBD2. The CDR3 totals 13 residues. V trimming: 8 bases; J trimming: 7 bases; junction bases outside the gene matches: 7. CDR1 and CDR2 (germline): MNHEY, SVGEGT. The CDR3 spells CASAAGAVNEQFF. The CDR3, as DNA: TGTGCCAGCGCAGCGGGGGCCGTAAATGAGCAGTTCTTC.

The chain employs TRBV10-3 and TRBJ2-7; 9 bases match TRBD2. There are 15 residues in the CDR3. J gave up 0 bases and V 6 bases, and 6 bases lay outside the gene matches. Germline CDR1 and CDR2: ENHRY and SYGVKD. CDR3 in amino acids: CAIRTGTSISYEQYF. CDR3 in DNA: TGTGCCATCAGGACCGGGACTAGCATCTCCTACGAGCAGTACTTC.

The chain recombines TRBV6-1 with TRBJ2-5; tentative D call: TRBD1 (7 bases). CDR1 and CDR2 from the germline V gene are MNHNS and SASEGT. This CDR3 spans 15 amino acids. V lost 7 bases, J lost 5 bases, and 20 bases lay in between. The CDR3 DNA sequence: TGTGCCAGCATCGATGCGCAGGGGGGAGTGGAGACCCAGTACTTC. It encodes CASIDAQGGVETQYF.

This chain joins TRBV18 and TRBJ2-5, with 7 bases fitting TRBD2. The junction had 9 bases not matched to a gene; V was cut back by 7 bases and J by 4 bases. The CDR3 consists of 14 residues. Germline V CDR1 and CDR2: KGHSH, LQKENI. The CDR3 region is CASYGPTSRETQYF. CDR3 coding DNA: TGTGCCAGCTATGGCCCGACTAGCCGAGAGACCCAGTACTTC.

CDR3 coding DNA: TGTGCCAGCAGCAGCACCGGGACTACTAATGGGGAGACCCAGTACTTC. Residues: CASSSTGTTNGETQYF. The J gene is TRBJ2-5, the V gene TRBV11-2; 7 bases align to TRBD2. Germline V gives CDR1 SGHAT, CDR2 FQNNGV. V lost 5 bases to trimming and J lost 5 bases; unmatched junction nucleotides: 14. CDR3 length: 16 amino acids.

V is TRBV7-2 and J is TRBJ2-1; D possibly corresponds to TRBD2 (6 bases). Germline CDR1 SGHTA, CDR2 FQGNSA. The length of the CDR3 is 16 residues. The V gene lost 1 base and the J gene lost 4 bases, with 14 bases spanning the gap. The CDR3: CASSLVRGAGYNEQFF. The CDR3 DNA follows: TGTGCCAGCAGCTTAGTACGGGGCGCGGGATACAATGAGCAGTTCTTC.